Listed below are T cell receptor beta chains from one sample, sequenced in a study of cytomegalovirus exposure and HLA in healthy donors. The assay was immunoSEQ multiplex PCR, and TCRdb's table has in-frame clones only and misses some. Counted here are roughly 50,000 clones, 93% occurring once; the ten biggest clones make up around 1.7%. Specimen: PBMCs. These receptors were collected from a woman aged 18-30 years in good health and CMV-seropositive. Both conserved end residues are part of each CDR3. D genes are given only for firm matches. Expanded clones are given a class, and other clones once, few, many or no size at all.

J,D,size,V,DNA,CDR3
TRBJ2-2,.,.,TRBV25-1,TGTGCCAGCAGTGAATATACGGTCACCGGGGAGCTGTTTTTT,CASSEYTVTGELFF
TRBJ1-5,.,.,TRBV27,TGTGCCAGCAGTTTGAGACAGTGGAATCAGCCCCAGCATTTT,CASSLRQWNQPQHF
TRBJ1-5,.,.,TRBV19,TGTGCCAGTAGTAGCAGACAGCTCCAGGCCCCCAATCAGCCCCAGCATTTT,CASSSRQLQAPNQPQHF
TRBJ2-7,TRBD1,.,TRBV6-5,TGTGCCAGCAGCCTAGGACAGGGAGGCTACGAGCAGTACTTC,CASSLGQGGYEQYF
TRBJ2-7,TRBD2,.,TRBV13,TGTGCCAGCAGCTTATCTAGCGGGGGGAACTCCTACGAGCAGTACTTC,CASSLSSGGNSYEQYF
TRBJ1-3,.,.,TRBV10-3,TGTGCCACCGCCCCAGCCTCGGGAGGAAACACCATATATTTT,CATAPASGGNTIYF
TRBJ1-6,.,few,TRBV4-1,TGCGCCAGCAGCCAATCCGCCCTCAGGAATTCACCCCTCCACTTT,CASSQSALRNSPLHF
TRBJ1-5,.,.,TRBV5-5,TGTGCCAGCAGCTTGGAGGGGTCGAGCAATCAGCCCCAGCATTTT,CASSLEGSSNQPQHF
TRBJ2-7,.,.,TRBV4-3,TGCGCCAGCAGCCAAGAAACCGGGGGAGCTTACGAGCAGTACTTC,CASSQETGGAYEQYF
TRBJ2-1,TRBD1,.,TRBV28,TGTGCCAGCAGTTTATTGGGACAGGGGGCCCTGGATGAGCAGTTCTTC,CASSLLGQGALDEQFF
TRBJ2-4,TRBD2,.,TRBV7-3,TGTGCCAGCAGCCCAGTGGGACTAGCGGGGGAGCGGAACATTCAGTACTTC,CASSPVGLAGERNIQYF
TRBJ2-3,TRBD2,once,TRBV6-5,TGTGCCAGCAGTCGAGCGGGACCTAGCACAGATACGCAGTATTTT,CASSRAGPSTDTQYF
TRBJ2-1,TRBD2,.,TRBV27,TGTGCCAGCAGTCGTAGCGGGGGGACTGGTGAGCAGTTCTTC,CASSRSGGTGEQFF
TRBJ1-6,TRBD1,once,TRBV9,TGTGCCAGCAGCGTACGACAGGGGTTTGATTCACCCCTCCACTTT,CASSVRQGFDSPLHF
TRBJ1-1,TRBD1,once,TRBV5-1,TGCGCCAGCAGCGAGCGGGGACAGGTGGACACTGAAGCTTTCTTT,CASSERGQVDTEAFF
TRBJ2-3,TRBD2,few,TRBV6-1,TGTGCCAGCAGTGAAACGGGGGGGGGCCGGGTCACAGATACGCAGTATTTT,CASSETGGGRVTDTQYF
TRBJ1-1,.,.,TRBV14,TGTGCCAGCAGCCAAGATCTGGCCGAAGCTTTCTTT,CASSQDLAEAFF
TRBJ2-7,TRBD2,.,TRBV19,TGTGCCAGTAGGAGGGAGGGCTACGAGCAGTACTTC,CASRREGYEQYF
TRBJ1-3,.,.,TRBV11-3,TGTGCCAGCAGTGACAACTCTGGAAACACCATATATTTT,CASSDNSGNTIYF
TRBJ1-2,.,.,TRBV9,TGTGCCAGCAGCGTAGAACGGGAACCTAACTATGGCTACACCTTC,CASSVEREPNYGYTF
TRBJ1-4,.,.,TRBV7-2,TGTGCCAGCAGCTTACCGGGTGGAGGCCTCACTAATGAAAAACTGTTTTTT,CASSLPGGGLTNEKLFF
TRBJ2-7,.,.,TRBV11-2,TGTGCCAGCACCCCACATAACTACGAGCAGTACTTC,CASTPHNYEQYF
TRBJ2-2,.,.,TRBV4-1,TGCGCCAGCAGCCAAGATCAAGCTGCGGTCACCGGGGAGCTGTTTTTT,CASSQDQAAVTGELFF
TRBJ1-5,TRBD1,.,TRBV5-8,TGTGCCAGCAGCTTCGCGGACAGGGTCAATCAGCCCCAGCATTTT,CASSFADRVNQPQHF
TRBJ2-2,.,.,TRBV9,TGTGCCAGCAGCGTAGAAGAGACAGCCTCGGCCGGGGAGCTGTTTTTT,CASSVEETASAGELFF
TRBJ1-3,.,.,TRBV28,TGTGCCAGCAGTTTCCCCGTCGGTAACTCTGGAAACACCATATATTTT,CASSFPVGNSGNTIYF
TRBJ2-1,TRBD1,.,TRBV7-8,TGTGCCAGCAGCTCGGAATTACAGGGGTACAATGAGCAGTTCTTC,CASSSELQGYNEQFF
TRBJ2-5,TRBD1,.,TRBV25-1,TGTGCCACCCTGACAGGGCAGACCCAAGAGACCCAGTACTTC,CATLTGQTQETQYF
TRBJ1-5,.,.,TRBV28,TGTGCCAGCAGTTTCAAGTCAGGGCTCCAGCCCCAGCATTTT,CASSFKSGLQPQHF
TRBJ1-2,.,.,TRBV9,TGTGCCAGCGGCTCACTAGCGGATGGCTACACCTTC,CASGSLADGYTF
TRBJ2-7,.,.,TRBV5-1,TGCGCCAGCAGCTTGTCGGCAGGGCCCTCCTACGAGCAGTACTTC,CASSLSAGPSYEQYF
TRBJ1-5,TRBD1,.,TRBV25-1,TGTGCCAGCAGTGAGCCGGGACAGGGAAATCAGCCCCAGCATTTT,CASSEPGQGNQPQHF
TRBJ2-7,.,.,TRBV28,TGTGCCAGCAGCCCGTCACAGGTACTTACGGGCGAGCAGTACTTC,CASSPSQVLTGEQYF
TRBJ1-1,.,.,TRBV5-1,TGCGCCAGCAGCCGGGATGGCTCCGAAGCTTTCTTT,CASSRDGSEAFF
TRBJ1-5,.,.,TRBV30,TGTGCCTGGAGTCCCTTAGGGACTTATCAGCCCCAGCATTTT,CAWSPLGTYQPQHF
TRBJ1-2,TRBD1,.,TRBV6-6,TGTGCCTGCCACAGGGGGCAAAGTTCCTACGGCTACACCTTC,CACHRGQSSYGYTF
TRBJ2-3,TRBD2,.,TRBV30,TGTGCCTGGCACCATGAGGCTAGCGGGGGAAACACAGATACGCAGTATTTT,CAWHHEASGGNTDTQYF
TRBJ2-2,.,.,TRBV11-2,TGTGCCAGCACCGCGAACGCACTCACCGGGGAGCTGTTTTTT,CASTANALTGELFF
TRBJ1-1,.,.,TRBV19,TGTGCCACCCTGGGGCAGGCCATAAACACTGAAGCTTTCTTT,CATLGQAINTEAFF
TRBJ2-7,.,.,TRBV15,TGTGCCACCAGCAGAGACCCAGGGAACTCCTACGAGCAGTACTTC,CATSRDPGNSYEQYF
TRBJ2-7,TRBD2,.,TRBV15,TGTGCCACCAGCAGAGAACGCGGGAGCTCCTACGAGCAGTACTTC,CATSRERGSSYEQYF